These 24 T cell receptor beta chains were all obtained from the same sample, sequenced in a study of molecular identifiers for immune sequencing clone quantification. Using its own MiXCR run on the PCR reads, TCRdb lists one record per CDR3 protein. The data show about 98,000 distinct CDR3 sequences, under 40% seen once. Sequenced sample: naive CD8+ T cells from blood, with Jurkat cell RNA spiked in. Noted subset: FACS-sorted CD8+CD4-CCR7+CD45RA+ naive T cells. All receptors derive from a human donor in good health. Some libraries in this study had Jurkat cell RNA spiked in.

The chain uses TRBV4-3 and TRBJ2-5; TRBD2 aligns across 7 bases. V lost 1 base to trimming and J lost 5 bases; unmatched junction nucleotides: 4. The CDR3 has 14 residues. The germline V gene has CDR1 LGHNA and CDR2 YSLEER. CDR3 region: CASSQGEGWETQYF. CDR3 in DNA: TGCGCCAGCAGCCAAGGGGAGGGGTGGGAGACCCAGTACTTC.

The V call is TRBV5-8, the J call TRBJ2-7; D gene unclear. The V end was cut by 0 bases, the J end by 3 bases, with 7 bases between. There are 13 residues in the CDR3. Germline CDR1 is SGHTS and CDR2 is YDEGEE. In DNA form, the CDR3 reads TGTGCCAGCAGCTTGGGCCTTAACTACGAGCAGTACTTC. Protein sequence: CASSLGLNYEQYF.

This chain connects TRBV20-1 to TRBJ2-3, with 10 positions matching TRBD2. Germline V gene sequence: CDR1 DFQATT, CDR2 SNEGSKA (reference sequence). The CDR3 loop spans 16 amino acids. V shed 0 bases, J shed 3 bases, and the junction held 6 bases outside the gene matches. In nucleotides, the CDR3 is TGCAGTGCTAGAGATCCGGGACTAGCGTTAACAGATACGCAGTATTTT. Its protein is CSARDPGLALTDTQYF.

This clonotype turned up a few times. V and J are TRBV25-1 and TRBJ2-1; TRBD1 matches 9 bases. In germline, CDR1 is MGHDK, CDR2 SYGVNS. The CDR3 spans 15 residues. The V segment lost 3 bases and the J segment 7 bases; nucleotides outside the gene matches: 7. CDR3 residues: CASSDVVTGGNEQFF. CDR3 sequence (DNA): TGTGCCAGCAGTGACGTTGTGACAGGGGGTAATGAGCAGTTCTTC.

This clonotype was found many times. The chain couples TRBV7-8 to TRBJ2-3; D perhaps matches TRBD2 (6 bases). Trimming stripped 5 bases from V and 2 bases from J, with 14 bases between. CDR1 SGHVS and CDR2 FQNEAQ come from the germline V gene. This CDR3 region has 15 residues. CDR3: CASSPTSSTTDTQYF. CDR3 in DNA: TGTGCCAGCAGCCCCACTAGCAGCACCACAGATACGCAGTATTTT.

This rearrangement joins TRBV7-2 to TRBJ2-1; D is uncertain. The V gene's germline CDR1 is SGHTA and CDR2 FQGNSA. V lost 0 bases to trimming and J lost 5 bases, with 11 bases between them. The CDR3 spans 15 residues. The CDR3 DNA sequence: TGTGCCAGCAGCTTAGCCACTCACCCCAACAATGAGCAGTTCTTC. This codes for CASSLATHPNNEQFF. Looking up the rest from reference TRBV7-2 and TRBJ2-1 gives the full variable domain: GAGVSQSPSNKVTEKGKDVELRCDPISGHTALYWYRQSLGQGLEFLIYFQGNSAPDKSGLPSDRFSAERTGGSVSTLTIQRTQQEDSAVYLCASSLATHPNNEQFFGPGTRLTVL.

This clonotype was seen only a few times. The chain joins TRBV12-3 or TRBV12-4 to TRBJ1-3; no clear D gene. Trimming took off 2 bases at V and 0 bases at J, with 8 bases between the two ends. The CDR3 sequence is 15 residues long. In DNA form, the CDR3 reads TGTGCCAGCAGTTTATTAGCCGTCTCTGGAAACACCATATATTTT. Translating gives CASSLLAVSGNTIYF.

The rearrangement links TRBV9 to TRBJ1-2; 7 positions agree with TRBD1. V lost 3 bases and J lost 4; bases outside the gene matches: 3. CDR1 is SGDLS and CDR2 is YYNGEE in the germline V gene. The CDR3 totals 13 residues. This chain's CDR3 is CASSAGQAYGYTF. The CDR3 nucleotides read TGTGCCAGCAGCGCCGGACAGGCCTATGGCTACACCTTC.

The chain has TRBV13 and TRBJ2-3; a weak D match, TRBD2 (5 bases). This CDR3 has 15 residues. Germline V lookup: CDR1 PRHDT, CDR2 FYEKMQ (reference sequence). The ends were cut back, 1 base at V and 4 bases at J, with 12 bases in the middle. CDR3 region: CASSLENGISDTQYF. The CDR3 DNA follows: TGTGCCAGCAGCTTAGAAAACGGGATATCAGATACGCAGTATTTT.

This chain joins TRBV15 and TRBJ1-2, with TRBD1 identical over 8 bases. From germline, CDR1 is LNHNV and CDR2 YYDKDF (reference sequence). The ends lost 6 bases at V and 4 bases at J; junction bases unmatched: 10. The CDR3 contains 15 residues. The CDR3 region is CATSPGQGIGYGYTF. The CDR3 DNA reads TGTGCCACCAGTCCCGGACAGGGAATAGGCTATGGCTACACCTTC.

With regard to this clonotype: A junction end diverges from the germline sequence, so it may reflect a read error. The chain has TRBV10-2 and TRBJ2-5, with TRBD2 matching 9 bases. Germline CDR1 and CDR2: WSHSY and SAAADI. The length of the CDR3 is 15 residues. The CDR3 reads CASSELLAGDRTQNF. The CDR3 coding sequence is TGCGCCAGCAGTGAGCTATTAGCGGGAGATAGGACCCAGAACTTC.

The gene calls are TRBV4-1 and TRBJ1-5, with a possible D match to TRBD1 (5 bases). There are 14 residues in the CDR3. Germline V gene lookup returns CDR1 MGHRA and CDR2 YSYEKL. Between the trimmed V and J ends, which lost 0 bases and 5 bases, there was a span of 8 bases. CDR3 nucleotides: TGCGCCAGCAGCCAAGATTGGGGCTATCAGCCCCAGCATTTT. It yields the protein CASSQDWGYQPQHF.

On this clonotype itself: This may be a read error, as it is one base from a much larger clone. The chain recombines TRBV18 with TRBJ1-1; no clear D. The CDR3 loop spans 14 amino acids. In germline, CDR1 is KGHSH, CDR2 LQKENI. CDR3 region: CASSPRGLDTDAFF. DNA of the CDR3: TGTGCCAGCTCACCAAGAGGGTTAGACACTGATGCTTTCTTT.

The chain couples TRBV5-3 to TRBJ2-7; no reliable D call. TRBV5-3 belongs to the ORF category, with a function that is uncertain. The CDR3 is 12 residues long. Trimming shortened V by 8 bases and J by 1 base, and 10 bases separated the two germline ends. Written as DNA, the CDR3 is TGTGCCAGCACGGACGGGTCCTACGAGCAGTACTTC. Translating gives CASTDGSYEQYF.

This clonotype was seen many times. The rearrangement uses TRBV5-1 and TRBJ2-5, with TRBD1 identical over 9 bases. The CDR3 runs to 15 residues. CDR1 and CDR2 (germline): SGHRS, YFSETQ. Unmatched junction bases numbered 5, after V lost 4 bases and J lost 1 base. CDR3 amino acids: CASSRDRVAQETQYF. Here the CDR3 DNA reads TGCGCCAGCAGCCGGGACAGGGTAGCCCAAGAGACCCAGTACTTC. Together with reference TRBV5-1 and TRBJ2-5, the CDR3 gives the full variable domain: KAGVTQTPRYLIKTRGQQVTLSCSPISGHRSVSWYQQTPGQGLQFLFEYFSETQRNKGNFPGRFSGRQFSNSRSEMNVSTLELGDSALYLCASSRDRVAQETQYFGPGTRLLVL.

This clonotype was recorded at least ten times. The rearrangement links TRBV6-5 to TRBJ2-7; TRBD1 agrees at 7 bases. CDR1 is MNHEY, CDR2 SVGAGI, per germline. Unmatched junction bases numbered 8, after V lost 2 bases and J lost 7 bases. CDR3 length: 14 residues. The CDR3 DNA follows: TGTGCCAGCAGTTACACGACAGGGTCGGGGGAGCAGTACTTC. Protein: CASSYTTGSGEQYF.

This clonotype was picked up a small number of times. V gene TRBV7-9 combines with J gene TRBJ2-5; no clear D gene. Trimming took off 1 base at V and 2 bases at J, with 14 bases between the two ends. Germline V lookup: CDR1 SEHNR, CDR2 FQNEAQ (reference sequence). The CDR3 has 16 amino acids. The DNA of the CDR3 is TGTGCCAGCAGCTTAGAGTCTTGGGCAGAGCAAGAGACCCAGTACTTC. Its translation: CASSLESWAEQETQYF.

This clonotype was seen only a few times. CDR3 coding DNA: TGTGCCAGCAGCTCCCGATTGAAAGAGACCCAGTACTTC. It yields the protein CASSSRLKETQYF. The chain recombines TRBV13 with TRBJ2-5; no clear D gene. This CDR3 comprises 13 residues. Per the germline V gene, CDR1 is PRHDT and CDR2 is FYEKMQ (reference sequence). V lost 4 bases and J 3 bases, leaving 9 bases between the germline ends.

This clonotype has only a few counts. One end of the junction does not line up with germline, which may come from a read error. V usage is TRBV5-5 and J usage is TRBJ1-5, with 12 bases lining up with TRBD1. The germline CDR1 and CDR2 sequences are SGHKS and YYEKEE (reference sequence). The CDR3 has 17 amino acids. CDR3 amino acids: CASSLGQGAYSNQPQHF. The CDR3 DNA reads TGTGCCAGCAGTTTGGGACAGGGGGCTTATAGCAATCAGCCCCAGCATTTT. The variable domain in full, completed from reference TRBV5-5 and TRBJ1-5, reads DAGVTQSPTHLIKTRGQQVTLRCSPISGHKSVSWYQQVLGQGPQFIFQYYEKEERGRGNFPDRFSARQFPNYSSELNVNALLLGDSALYLCASSLGQGAYSNQPQHFGDGTRLSIL.

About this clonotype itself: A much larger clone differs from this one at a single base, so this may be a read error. CDR3 loop: CASSFLLAGNYEQSF. For the CDR3, the DNA is TGTGCCAGCAGTTTTTTACTAGCGGGGAACTACGAGCAGTCCTTC. The chain couples TRBV12-3 or TRBV12-4 to TRBJ2-7, with 10 bases fitting TRBD2. The CDR3 runs to 15 residues.

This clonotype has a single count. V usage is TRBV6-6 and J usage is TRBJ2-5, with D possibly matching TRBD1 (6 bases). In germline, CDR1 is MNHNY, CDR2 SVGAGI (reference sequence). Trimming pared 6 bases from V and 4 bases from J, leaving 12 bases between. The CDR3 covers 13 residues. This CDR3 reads CASSYEGVETQYF. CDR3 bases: TGTGCCAGCAGCTACGAGGGGGTAGAGACCCAGTACTTC.

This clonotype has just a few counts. The CDR3 DNA reads as TGCAGTGCTAGCCCCCTCTTTCCCGGGACGAAAAGGGTAGATGAGCAGTTCTTC. It codes for CSASPLFPGTKRVDEQFF. This chain uses TRBV20-1 with TRBJ2-1, with D perhaps given as TRBD1 or TRBD2 (5 bases each). Germline values: CDR1 DFQATT, CDR2 SNEGSKA (reference sequence). The V and J ends lost 3 bases and 8 bases respectively, with 29 bases between them. This CDR3 has 18 residues.

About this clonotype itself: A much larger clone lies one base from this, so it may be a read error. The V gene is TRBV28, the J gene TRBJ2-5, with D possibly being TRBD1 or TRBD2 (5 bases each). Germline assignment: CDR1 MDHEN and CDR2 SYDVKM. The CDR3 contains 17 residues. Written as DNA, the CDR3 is TGTCCCAGCAGTTTGGTCGTAGGGACGACCCCCCAAGAGACCCAGTACTTC. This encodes CPSSLVVGTTPQETQYF.

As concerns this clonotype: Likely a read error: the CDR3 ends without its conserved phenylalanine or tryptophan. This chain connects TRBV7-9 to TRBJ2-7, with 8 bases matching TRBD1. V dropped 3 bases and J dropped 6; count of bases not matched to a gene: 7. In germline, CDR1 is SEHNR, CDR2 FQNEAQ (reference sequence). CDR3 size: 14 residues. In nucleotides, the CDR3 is TGTGCCAGCAGCTTCGGGCAGGGGGCTTTCGAGCAGTACTCC. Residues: CASSFGQGAFEQYS.